This entry lists 9 T cell receptor beta chains sequenced from one sample in a study of patients and donors after allogeneic stem cell transplantation. TCRdb re-derived calls from the RT-PCR reads in MiXCR, one entry per CDR3 protein. This table has 90,000 to 120,000 distinct CDR3 sequences, roughly 37% appearing once. The sample consisted of blood, either unsorted or a sorted T cell fraction (not recorded which). The receptors stem from a human donor who was either an allogeneic HSCT recipient or a stem cell or donor lymphocyte infusion donor (not recorded which). It is not recorded whose cells these are; they may come from a transplant donor.

V and J are TRBV5-1 and TRBJ2-3; 8 nucleotides agree with TRBD2. In germline, CDR1 is SGHRS, CDR2 YFSETQ. Trimming took 4 bases from V and 8 from J; bases not matched to a gene: 3. This CDR3 contains 12 residues. The CDR3 here is CASSLLAGTQYF. The CDR3 DNA reads TGCGCCAGCAGCCTCCTAGCGGGTACGCAGTATTTT.

The J gene is TRBJ2-1, the V gene TRBV15; 7 nucleotides line up with TRBD1. The CDR3 runs 17 residues. With 0 bases clipped from V and 10 bases from J, the junction kept 15 bases outside the gene matches. Germline CDR1 is LNHNV and CDR2 is YYDKDF (reference sequence). CDR3 bases: TGTGCCACCAGCAGAGATACACAGGGGCTCGTTACAAGGGAGCAGTTCTTC. Residues: CATSRDTQGLVTREQFF.

The rearrangement joins TRBV29-1 to TRBJ2-5; D remains ambiguous. The germline gives CDR1 SQVTM, CDR2 ANQGSEA. This CDR3 contains 11 residues. V was trimmed by 6 bases and J by 2 bases, leaving 7 bases between them. CDR3 coding DNA: TGCAGCGTAGTGGAGCAAGAGACCCAGTACTTC. This codes for CSVVEQETQYF.

The chain joins TRBV14 to TRBJ1-4, with TRBD1 matching over 7 bases. Germline CDR1 and CDR2: SGHDN and FVKESK. This CDR3 comprises 16 residues. V trimming: 4 bases; J trimming: 3 bases; junction bases outside the gene matches: 8. CDR3 residues: CASSPDRVGANEKLFF. The DNA for the CDR3 is TGTGCCAGCAGCCCCGACAGGGTTGGAGCTAATGAAAAACTGTTTTTT.

This clonotype appeared a single time. The chain is built from TRBV12-3 or TRBV12-4 and TRBJ1-2; 8 nucleotides line up with TRBD1. V dropped 1 base and J dropped 7; count of bases not matched to a gene: 14. This CDR3 region has 17 residues. CDR3 nucleotides: TGTGCCAGCAGTTTAGGGGACAGGAGGCAAGAAGGGGGTGGCTACACCTTC. Protein product: CASSLGDRRQEGGGYTF.

The genes are TRBV20-1 and TRBJ2-4, with D hard to call. CDR1 and CDR2 (germline): DFQATT, SNEGSKA (reference sequence). V gave up 6 bases and J gave up 7 bases, with 7 bases separating them. The CDR3 extends over 10 amino acids. The CDR3 spells CSAALNIQYF. The CDR3 DNA sequence: TGCAGTGCCGCACTCAACATTCAGTACTTC.

This clonotype was picked up one time. This chain links TRBV28 with TRBJ2-1; D unclear. The CDR3 loop spans 15 amino acids. V gave up 6 bases and J gave up 4 bases, with 16 bases separating them. Germline loops: CDR1 MDHEN, CDR2 SYDVKM. The CDR3 nucleotides read TGTGCCAGCAGACCCCGGGTGCCCTGGTACAATGAGCAGTTCTTC. It encodes CASRPRVPWYNEQFF.

The chain combines TRBV20-1 with TRBJ2-1; 7 nucleotides match TRBD2. CDR1 DFQATT and CDR2 SNEGSKA come from the germline V gene (reference sequence). This CDR3 region has 15 residues. V shed 4 bases and J 5 bases; nucleotides not matched to a gene: 11. The CDR3 DNA reads TGCAGTGCTAAGAGGGTACTAGCGCAGAACAATGAGCAGTTCTTC. This codes for CSAKRVLAQNNEQFF.

Only one count was recorded for this clonotype. This chain uses TRBV7-7 with TRBJ2-3, with D unresolved. V lost 1 base to trimming and J lost 4 bases, with 9 bases between them. This CDR3 has 14 amino acids. Germline loops: CDR1 SSHAT, CDR2 FNYEAQ (reference sequence). In DNA form, the CDR3 reads TGTGCCAGCAGCTTAGGTGACGCGTCAGATACGCAGTATTTT. Protein product: CASSLGDASDTQYF.